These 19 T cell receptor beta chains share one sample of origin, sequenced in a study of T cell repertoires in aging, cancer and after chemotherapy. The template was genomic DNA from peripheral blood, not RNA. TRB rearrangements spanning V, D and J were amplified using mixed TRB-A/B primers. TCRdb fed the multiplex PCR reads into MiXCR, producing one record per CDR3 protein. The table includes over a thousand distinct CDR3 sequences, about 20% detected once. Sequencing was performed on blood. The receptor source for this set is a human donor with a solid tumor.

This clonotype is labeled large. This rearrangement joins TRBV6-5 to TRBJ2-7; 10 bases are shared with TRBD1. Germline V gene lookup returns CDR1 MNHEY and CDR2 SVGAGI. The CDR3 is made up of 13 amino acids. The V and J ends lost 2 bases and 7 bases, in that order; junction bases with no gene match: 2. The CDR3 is CASSYRTGGEQYF. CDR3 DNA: TGTGCCAGCAGTTACAGGACAGGGGGAGAGCAGTACTTC.

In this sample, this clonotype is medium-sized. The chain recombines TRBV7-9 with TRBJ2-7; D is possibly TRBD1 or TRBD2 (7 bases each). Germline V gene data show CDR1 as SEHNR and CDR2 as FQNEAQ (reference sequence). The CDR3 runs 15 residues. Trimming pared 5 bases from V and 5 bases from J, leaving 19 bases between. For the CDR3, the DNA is TGTGCCAGCAGCCTCAGGGGGGGGGCGAAGAACGAGCAGTACTTC. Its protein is CASSLRGGAKNEQYF.

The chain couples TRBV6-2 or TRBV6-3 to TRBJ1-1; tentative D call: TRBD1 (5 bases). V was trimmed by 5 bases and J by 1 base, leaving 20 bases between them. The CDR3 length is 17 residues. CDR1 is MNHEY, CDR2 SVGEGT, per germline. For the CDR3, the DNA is TGTGCCAGCAGTCCCCCCGAAAAACGAGGGGCGAACACTGAAGCTTTCTTT. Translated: CASSPPEKRGANTEAFF.

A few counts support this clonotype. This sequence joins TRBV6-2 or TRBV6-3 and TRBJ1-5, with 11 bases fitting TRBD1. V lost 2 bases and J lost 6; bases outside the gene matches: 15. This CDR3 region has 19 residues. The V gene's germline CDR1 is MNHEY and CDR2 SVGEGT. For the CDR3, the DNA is TGTGCCAGCAGTTACACTACCGGGACAGGGGGTCCAAGAATTCAGCCCCAGCATTTT. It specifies CASSYTTGTGGPRIQPQHF.

DNA of the CDR3: TGTGCCACCAGCAGAGATAAGGGGCAGCAAAAACTGTTTTTT. This codes for CATSRDKGQQKLFF. This sequence joins TRBV15 and TRBJ1-4, with D perhaps matching TRBD1 (5 bases). CDR1 is LNHNV, CDR2 YYDKDF, per germline (reference sequence). The CDR3 extends over 14 amino acids. Trimming pared 0 bases from V and 9 bases from J, leaving 11 bases between.

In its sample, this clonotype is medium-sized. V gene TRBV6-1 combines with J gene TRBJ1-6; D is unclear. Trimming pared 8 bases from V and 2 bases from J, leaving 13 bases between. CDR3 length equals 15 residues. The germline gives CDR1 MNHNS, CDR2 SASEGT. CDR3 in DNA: TGTGCCAGCGCTCCCGGTGAAGCCTATAATTCACCCCTCCACTTT. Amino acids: CASAPGEAYNSPLHF.

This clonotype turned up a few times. The CDR3 reads CSAREFRLGNQPQHF. CDR3 coding DNA: TGCAGTGCTAGAGAATTCAGGCTTGGCAATCAGCCCCAGCATTTT. The V and J genes are TRBV20-1 and TRBJ1-5, with D unclear. Trimming cost V 0 bases and J 2 bases, with 11 bases left between them. The germline CDR1 and CDR2 sequences are DFQATT and SNEGSKA (reference sequence). The CDR3 is made up of 15 amino acids.

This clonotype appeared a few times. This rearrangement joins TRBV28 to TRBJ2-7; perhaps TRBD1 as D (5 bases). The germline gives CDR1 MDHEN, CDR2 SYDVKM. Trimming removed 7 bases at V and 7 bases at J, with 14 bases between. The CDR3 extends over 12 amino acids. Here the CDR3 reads CASNVSGREQYF. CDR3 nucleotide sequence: TGTGCCAGCAACGTATCAGGGCGAGAGCAGTACTTC.

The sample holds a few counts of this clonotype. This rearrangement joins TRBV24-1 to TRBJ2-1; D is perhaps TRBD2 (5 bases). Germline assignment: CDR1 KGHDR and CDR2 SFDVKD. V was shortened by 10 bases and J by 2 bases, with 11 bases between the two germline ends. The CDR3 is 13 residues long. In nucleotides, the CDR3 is TGTGCCACACAAACCGGGACCTACAATGAGCAGTTCTTC. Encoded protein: CATQTGTYNEQFF.

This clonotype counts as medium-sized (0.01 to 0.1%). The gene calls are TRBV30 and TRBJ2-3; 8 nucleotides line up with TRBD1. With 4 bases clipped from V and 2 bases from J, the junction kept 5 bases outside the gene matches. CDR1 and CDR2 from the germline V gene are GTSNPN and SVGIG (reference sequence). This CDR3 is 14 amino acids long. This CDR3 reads CAWNRDRNTDTQYF. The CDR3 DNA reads TGTGCCTGGAATCGGGACAGGAACACAGATACGCAGTATTTT.

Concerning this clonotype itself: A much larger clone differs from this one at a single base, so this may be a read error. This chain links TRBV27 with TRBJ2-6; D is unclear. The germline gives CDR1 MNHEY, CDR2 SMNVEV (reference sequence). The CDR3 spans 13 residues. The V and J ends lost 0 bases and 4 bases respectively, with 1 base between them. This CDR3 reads CASSLSGANVLTF. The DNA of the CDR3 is TGTGCCAGCAGTTTATCCGGGGCCAACGTCCTGACTTTC.

Here the CDR3 DNA reads TGCAGTGCTAGAGACCTTACAGGGGAGGTGGGCACCGGGGAGCTGTTTTTT. Its translation is CSARDLTGEVGTGELFF. This chain uses TRBV20-1 with TRBJ2-2; maybe TRBD1 (7 bases). The CDR3 totals 17 residues. V was clipped by 0 bases and J by 4 bases, with 18 bases between them. Germline V gene lookup returns CDR1 DFQATT and CDR2 SNEGSKA (reference sequence).

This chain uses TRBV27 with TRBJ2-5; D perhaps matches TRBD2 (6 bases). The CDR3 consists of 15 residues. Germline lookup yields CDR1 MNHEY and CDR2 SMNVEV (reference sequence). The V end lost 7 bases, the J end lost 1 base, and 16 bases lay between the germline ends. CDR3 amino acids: CASTSSALFQETQYF. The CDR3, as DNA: TGTGCCAGCACATCTAGCGCACTATTCCAAGAGACCCAGTACTTC.

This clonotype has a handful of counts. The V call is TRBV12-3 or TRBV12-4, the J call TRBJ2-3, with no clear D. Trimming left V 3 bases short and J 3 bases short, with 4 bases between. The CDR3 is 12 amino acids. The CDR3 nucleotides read TGTGCCAGCAGTTTTGGGACAGATACGCAGTATTTT. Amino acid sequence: CASSFGTDTQYF.

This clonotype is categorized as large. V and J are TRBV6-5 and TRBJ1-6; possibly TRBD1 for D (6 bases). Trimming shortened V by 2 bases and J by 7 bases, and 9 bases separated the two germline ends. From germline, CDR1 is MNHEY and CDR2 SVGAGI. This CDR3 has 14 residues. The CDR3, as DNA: TGTGCCAGCAGTTACGGGGGCGCGAATTCACCCCTCCACTTT. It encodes CASSYGGANSPLHF.

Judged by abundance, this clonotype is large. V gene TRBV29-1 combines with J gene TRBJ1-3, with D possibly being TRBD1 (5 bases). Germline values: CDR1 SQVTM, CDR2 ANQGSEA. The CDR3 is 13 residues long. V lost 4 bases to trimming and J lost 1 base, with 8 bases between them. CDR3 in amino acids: CSVGAGSGNTIYF. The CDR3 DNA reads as TGCAGCGTTGGGGCAGGGTCTGGAAACACCATATATTTT.

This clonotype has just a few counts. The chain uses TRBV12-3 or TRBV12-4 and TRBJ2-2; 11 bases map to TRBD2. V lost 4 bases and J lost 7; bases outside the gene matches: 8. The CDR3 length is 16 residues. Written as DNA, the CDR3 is TGTGCCAGCAGTTCCATCCCGGGACTAGCGGACGGGGAGCTGTTTTTT. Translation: CASSSIPGLADGELFF.

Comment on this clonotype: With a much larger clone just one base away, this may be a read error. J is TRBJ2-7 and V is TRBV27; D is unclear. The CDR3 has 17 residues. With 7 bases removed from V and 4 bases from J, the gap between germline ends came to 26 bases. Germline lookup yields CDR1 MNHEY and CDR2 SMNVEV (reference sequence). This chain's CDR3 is CASITLLRNSEEYEQYF. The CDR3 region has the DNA TGTGCCAGCATTACCCTTTTGCGGAACTCGGAAGAATACGAGCAGTACTTC.

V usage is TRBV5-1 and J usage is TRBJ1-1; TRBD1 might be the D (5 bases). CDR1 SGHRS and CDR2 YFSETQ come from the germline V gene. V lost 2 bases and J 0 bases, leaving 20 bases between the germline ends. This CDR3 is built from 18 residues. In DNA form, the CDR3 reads TGCGCCAGCAGCTTTGGTTACGGCAGGGCACGTCTGAACACTGAAGCTTTCTTT. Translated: CASSFGYGRARLNTEAFF.